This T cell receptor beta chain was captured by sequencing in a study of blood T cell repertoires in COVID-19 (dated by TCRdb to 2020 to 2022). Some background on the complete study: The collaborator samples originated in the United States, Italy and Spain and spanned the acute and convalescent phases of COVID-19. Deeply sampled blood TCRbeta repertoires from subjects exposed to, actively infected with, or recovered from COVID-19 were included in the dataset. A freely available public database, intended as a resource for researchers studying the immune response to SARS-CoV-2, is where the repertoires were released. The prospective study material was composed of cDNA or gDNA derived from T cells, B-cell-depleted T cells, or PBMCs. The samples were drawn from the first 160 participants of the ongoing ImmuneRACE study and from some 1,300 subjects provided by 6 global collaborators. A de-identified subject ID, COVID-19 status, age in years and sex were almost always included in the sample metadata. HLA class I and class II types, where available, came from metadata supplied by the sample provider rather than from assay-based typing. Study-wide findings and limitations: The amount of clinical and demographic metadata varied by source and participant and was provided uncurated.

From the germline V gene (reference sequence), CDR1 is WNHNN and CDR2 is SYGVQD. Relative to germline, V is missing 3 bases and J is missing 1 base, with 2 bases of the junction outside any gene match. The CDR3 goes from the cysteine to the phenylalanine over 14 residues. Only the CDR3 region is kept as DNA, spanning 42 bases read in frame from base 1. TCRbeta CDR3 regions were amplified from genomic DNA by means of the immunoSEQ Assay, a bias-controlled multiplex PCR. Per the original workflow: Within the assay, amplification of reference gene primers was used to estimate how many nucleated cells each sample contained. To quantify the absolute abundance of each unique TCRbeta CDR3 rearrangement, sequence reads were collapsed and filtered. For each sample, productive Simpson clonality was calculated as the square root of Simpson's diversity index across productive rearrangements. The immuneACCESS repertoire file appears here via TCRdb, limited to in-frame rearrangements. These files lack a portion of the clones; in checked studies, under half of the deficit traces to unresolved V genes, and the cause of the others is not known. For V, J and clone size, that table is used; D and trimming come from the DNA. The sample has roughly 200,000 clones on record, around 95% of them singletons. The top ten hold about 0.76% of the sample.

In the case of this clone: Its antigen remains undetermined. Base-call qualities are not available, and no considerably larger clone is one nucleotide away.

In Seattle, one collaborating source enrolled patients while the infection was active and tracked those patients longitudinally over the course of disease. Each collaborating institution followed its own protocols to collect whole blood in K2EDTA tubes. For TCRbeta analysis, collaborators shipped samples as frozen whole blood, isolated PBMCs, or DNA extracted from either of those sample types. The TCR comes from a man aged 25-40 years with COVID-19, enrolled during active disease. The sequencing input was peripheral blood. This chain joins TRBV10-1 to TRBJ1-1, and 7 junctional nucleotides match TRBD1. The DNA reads TGCGCCAGCAGTGACTACAGGGGGAACACTGAAGCTTTCTTT. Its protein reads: CASSDYRGNTEAFF.